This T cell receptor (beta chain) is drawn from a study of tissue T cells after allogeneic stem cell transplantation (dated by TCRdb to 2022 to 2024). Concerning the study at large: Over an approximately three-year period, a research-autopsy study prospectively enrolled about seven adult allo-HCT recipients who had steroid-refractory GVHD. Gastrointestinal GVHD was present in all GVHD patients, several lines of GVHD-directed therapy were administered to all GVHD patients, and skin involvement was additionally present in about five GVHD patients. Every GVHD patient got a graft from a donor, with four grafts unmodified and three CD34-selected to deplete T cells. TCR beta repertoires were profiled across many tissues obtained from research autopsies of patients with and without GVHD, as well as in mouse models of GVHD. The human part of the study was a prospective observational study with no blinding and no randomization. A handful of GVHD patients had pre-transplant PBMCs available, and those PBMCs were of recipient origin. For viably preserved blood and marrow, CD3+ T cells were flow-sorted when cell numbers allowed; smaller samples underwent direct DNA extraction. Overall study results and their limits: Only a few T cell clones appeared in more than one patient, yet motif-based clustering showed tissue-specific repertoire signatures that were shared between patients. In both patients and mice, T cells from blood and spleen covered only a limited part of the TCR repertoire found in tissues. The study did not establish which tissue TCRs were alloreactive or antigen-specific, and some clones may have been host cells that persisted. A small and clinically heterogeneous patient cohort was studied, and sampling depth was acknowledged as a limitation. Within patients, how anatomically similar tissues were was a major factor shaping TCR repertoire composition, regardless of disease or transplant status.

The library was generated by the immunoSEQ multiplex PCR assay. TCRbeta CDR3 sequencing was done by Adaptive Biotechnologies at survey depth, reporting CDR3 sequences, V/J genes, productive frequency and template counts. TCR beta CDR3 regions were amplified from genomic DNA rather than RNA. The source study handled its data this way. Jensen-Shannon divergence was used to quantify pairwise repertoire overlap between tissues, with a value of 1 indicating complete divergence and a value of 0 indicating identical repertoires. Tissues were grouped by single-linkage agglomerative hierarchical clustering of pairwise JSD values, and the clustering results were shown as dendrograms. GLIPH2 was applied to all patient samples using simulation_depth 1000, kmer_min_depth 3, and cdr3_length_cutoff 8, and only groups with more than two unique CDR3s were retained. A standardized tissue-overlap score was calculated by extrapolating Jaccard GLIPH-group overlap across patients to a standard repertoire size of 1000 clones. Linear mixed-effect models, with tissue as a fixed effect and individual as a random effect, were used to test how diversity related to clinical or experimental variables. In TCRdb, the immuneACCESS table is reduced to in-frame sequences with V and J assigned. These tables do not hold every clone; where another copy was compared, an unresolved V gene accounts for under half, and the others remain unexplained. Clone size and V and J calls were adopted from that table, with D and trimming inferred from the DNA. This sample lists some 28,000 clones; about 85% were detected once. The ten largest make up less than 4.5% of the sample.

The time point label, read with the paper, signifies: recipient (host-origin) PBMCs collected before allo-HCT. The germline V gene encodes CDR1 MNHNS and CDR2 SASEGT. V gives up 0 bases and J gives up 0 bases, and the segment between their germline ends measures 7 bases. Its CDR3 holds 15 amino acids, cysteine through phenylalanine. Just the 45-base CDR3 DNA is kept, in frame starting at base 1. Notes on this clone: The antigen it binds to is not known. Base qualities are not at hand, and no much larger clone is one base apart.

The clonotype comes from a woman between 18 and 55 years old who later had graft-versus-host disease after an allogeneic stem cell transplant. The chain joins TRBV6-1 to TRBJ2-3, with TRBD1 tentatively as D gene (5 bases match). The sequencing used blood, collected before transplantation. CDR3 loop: CASSEATGSTDTQYF. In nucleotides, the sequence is TGTGCCAGCAGTGAAGCCACAGGAAGCACAGATACGCAGTATTTT.